The source of this TCR beta chain is a study of cytomegalovirus exposure and HLA in healthy donors (dated by TCRdb to 2016 to 2017). Broadly, across the study: The roughly 670 repertoires of the first cohort and the roughly 110 validation repertoires were produced on the same platform, according to a later analysis. The aim of the study was to test whether cataloging public T cell receptors could identify signatures of past pathogen exposure. A separate validation cohort of approximately 130 different subjects was used in addition to the approximately 640-subject first cohort. To predict cytomegalovirus infection status, the study combined high-throughput TCR immunosequencing, statistical association of individual TCRs with disease status, and machine learning.

Receptor amplification or capture employed the immunoSEQ multiplex PCR assay. In the source study's methods: A statistical classification framework was built to diagnose cytomegalovirus status from the catalog of TCR beta chain sequences. What TCRdb holds here is the immuneACCESS table cut down to in-frame rearrangements. Part of the clones is not present; checked against another copy, under half of the missing clones reflect an unresolved V gene, and the others are unexplained. V and J calls and clone size are copied from that table; D and trimming were computed from the DNA. The sample contains 300,000 to 450,000 clones, roughly 90% of them found a single time. Roughly 0.75% of the sample is taken by the ten largest. Concerning this clone itself: There is no known antigen for this receptor. Base qualities were left out, and no much larger clone turns up one base away.

What the authors observed across the whole study: A later analysis found that TCRs clustered in the first cohort also tended to co-occur in the roughly 120 validation repertoires, with just under 95% of cluster scores above 0. In the study, around 150 TCR beta chains were listed as associated with cytomegalovirus. Across donors, most TCR sequences were observed very rarely, whereas some public TCRs were present in many individuals. According to the authors, the approach could potentially be generalized to other disease states and immunological phenotypes. The validation cohort had no HLA typing available for a later analysis, so co-occurrence within that cohort was assessed over all 130 or so repertoires. Cytomegalovirus status was reported to be diagnosed by the classifier with high specificity and sensitivity in both the original and validation cohorts. In vitro tests confirmed that a few of the cytomegalovirus-associated TCR beta chains recognize cytomegalovirus antigens.

From the germline V gene (reference sequence), CDR1 is GTSNPN and CDR2 is SVGIG. V lost 2 bases and J lost 5 bases, and the count of bases not matched to a germline gene is 18. From its cysteine to its phenylalanine, the CDR3 spans 21 amino acids. Only CDR3 DNA is held: 63 bases, read in frame from base 1. The donors were included in the validation cohort of some 120 subjects, a group kept apart from the roughly 700-subject first cohort. This sequence was found in a woman aged 18-29 years in good health and CMV-seronegative. The chain employs TRBV30 and TRBJ2-1; the junction holds 16 bases that match TRBD2. The sample taken for sequencing was PBMCs. The CDR3 sequence is CAWSPSFLPGLAGGLNNEQFF. The DNA sequence is given as TGTGCCTGGAGTCCATCCTTCCTCCCGGGACTAGCGGGGGGGCTCAACAATGAGCAGTTCTTC.